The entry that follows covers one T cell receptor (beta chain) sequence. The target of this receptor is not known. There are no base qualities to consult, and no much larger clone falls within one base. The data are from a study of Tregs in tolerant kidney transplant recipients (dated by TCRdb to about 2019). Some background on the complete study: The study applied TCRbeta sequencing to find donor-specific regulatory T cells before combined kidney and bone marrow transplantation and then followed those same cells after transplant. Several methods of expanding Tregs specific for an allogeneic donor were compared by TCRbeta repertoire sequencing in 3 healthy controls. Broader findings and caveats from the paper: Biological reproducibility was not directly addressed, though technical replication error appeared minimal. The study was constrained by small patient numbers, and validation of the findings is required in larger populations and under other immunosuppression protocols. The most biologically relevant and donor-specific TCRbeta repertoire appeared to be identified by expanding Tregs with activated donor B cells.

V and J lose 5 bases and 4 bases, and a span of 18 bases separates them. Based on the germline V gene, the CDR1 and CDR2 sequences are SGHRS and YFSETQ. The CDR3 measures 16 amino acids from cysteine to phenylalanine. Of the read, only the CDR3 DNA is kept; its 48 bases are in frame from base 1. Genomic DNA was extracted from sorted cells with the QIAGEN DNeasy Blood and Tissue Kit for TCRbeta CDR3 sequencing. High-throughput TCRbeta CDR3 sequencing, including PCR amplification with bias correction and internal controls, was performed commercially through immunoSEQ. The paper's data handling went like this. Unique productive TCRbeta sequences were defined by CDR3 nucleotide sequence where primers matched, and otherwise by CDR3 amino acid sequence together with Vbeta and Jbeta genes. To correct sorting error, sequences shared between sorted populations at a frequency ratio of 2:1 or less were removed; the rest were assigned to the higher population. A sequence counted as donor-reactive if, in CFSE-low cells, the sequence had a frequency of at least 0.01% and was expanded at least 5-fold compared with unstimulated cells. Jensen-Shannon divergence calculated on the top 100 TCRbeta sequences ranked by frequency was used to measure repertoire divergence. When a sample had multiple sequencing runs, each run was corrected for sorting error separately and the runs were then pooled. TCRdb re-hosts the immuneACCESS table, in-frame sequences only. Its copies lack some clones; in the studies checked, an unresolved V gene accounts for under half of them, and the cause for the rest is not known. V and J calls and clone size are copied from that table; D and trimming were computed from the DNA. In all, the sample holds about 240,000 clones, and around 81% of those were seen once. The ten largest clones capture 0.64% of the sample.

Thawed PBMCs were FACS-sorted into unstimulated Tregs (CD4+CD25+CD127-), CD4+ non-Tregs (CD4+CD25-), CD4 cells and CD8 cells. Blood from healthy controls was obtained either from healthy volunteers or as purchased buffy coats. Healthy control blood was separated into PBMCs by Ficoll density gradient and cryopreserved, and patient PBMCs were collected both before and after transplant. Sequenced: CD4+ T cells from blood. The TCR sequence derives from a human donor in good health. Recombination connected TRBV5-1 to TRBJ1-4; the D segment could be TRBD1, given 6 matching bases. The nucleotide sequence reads TGCGCCAGCAGACCTTATCCGGACAGTCGTAATGAAAAACTGTTTTTT. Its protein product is CASRPYPDSRNEKLFF.